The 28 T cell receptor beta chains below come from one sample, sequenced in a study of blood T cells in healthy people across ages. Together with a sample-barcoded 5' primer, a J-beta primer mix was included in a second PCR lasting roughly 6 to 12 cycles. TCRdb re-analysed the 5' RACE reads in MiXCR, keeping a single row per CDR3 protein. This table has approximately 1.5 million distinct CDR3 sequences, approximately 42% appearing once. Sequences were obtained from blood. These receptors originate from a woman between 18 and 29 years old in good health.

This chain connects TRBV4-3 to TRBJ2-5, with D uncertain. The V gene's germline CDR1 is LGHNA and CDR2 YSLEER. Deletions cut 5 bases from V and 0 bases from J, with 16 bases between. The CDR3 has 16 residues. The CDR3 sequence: CASSKAARMDQETQYF. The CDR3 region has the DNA TGCGCCAGCAGCAAAGCAGCCCGGATGGACCAAGAGACCCAGTACTTC.

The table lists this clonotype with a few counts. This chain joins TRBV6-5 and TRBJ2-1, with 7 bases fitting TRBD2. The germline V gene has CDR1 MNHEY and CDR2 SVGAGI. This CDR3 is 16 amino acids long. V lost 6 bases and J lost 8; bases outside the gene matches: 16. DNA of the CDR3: TGTGCCAGCAGGGATCCTAGGGGCGGGAGTGTCTATGAGCAGTTCTTC. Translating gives CASRDPRGGSVYEQFF.

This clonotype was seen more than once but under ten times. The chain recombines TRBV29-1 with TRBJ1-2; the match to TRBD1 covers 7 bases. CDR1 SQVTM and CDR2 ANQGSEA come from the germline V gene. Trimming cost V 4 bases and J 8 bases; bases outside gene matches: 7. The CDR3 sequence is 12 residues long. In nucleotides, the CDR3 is TGCAGCGTTGGGAACAGGGGAGGAGGCTACACCTTC. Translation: CSVGNRGGGYTF.

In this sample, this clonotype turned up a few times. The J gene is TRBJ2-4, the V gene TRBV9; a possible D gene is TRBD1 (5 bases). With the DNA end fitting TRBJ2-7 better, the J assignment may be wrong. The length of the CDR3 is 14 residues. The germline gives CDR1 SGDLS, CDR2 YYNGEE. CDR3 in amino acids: CASSASGALYEQYF. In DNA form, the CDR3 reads TGTGCCAGCAGCGCCTCTGGGGCTCTGTACGAGCAGTACTTC.

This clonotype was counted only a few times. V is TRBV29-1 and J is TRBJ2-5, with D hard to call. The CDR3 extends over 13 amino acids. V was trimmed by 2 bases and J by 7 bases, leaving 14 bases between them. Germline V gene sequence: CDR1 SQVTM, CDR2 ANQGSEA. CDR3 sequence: CSVETQRSGTQYF. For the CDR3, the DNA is TGCAGCGTTGAAACACAGAGATCTGGGACCCAGTACTTC.

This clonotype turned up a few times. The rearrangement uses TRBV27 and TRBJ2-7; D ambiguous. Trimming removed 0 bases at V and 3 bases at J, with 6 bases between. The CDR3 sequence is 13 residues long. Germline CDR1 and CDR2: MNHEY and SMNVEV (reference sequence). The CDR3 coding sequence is TGTGCCAGCAGTTTATCGTTCGGCTACGAGCAGTACTTC. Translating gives CASSLSFGYEQYF.

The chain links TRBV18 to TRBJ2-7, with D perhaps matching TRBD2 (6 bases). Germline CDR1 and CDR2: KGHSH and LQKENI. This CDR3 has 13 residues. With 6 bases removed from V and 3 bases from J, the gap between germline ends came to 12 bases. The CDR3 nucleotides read TGTGCCAGCTCCGGGACTTCCATCTACGAGCAGTACTTC. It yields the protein CASSGTSIYEQYF.

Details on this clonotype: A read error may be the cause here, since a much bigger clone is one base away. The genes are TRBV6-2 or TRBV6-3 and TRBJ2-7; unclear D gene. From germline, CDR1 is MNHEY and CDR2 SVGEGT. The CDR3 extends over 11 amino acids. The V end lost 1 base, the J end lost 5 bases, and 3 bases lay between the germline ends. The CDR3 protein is CASSYWDEQYF. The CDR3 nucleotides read TGTGCCAGCAGTTACTGGGACGAGCAGTACTTC.

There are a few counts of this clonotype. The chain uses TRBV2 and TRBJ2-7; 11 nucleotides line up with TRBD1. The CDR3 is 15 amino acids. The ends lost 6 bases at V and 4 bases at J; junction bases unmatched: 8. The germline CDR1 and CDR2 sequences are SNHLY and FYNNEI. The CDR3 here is CASRAGQGAIYEQYF. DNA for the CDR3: TGTGCCAGCAGGGCCGGACAGGGGGCGATTTACGAGCAGTACTTC.

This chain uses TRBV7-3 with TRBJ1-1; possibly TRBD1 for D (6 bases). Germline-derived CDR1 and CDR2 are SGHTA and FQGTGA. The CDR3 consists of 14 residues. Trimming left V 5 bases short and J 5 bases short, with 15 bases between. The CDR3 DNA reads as TGTGCCAGCAGCGACCACAGGGTGGGAACTGAAGCTTTCTTT. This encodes CASSDHRVGTEAFF.

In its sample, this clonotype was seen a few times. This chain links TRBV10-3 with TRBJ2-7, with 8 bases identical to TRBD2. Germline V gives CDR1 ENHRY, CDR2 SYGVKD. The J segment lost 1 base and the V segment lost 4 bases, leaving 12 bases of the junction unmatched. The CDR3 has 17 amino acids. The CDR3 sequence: CAISGPIAGGPSYEQYF. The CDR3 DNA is TGTGCCATCAGTGGGCCGATTGCGGGGGGCCCATCCTACGAGCAGTACTTC.

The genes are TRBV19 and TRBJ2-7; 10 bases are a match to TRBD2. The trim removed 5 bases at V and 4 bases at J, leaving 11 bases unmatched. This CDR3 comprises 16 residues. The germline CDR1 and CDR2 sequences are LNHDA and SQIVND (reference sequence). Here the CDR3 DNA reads TGTGCCAGTAGTTATGCCACTAGCGGGATGGGATACGAGCAGTACTTC. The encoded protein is CASSYATSGMGYEQYF.

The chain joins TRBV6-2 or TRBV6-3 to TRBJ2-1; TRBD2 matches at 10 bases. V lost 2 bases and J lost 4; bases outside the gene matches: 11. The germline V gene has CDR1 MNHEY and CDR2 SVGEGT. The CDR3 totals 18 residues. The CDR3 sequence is CASSYGGLAGGSYNEQFF. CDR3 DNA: TGTGCCAGCAGTTACGGAGGCTTAGCGGGGGGCTCTTACAATGAGCAGTTCTTC.

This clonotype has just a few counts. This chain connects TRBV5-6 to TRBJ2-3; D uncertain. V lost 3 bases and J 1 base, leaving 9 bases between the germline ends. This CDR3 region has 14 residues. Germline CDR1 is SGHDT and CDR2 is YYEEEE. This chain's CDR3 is CASSSLDRTDTQYF. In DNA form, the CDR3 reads TGTGCCAGCAGCTCTCTGGACCGCACAGATACGCAGTATTTT.

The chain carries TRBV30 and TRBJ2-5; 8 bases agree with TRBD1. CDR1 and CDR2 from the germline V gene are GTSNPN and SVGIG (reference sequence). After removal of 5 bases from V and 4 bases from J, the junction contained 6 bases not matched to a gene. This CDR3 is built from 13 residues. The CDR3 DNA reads TGTGCCTGGGCCAGGGGGCGCTTAGAGACCCAGTACTTC. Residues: CAWARGRLETQYF.

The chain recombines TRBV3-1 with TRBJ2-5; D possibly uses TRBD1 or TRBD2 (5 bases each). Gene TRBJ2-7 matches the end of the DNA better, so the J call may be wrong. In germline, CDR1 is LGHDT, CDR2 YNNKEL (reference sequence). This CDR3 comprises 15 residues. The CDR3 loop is CASSQDGGSPYEQYF. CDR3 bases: TGTGCCAGCAGCCAAGATGGGGGTAGCCCCTACGAGCAGTACTTC.

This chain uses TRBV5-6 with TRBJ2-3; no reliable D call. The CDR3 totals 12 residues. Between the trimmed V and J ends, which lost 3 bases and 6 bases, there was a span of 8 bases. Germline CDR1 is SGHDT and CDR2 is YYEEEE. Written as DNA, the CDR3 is TGTGCCAGCAGCTGGGTGGGGGATACGCAGTATTTT. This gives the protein CASSWVGDTQYF.

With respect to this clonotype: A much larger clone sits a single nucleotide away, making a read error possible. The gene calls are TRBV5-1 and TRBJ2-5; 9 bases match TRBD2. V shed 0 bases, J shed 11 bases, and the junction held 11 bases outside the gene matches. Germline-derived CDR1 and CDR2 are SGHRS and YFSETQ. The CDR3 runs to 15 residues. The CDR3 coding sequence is TGCGCCAGCAGCTTGGGGCTAGCGGGGTTCAATGAGCAGTACTTC. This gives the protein CASSLGLAGFNEQYF.

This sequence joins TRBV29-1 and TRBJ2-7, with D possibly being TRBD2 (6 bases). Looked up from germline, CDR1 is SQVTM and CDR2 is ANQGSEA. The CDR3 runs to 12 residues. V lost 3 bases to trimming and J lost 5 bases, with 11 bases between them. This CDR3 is CSVEGGSDEQYF. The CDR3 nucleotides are TGCAGCGTTGAGGGGGGTAGCGACGAGCAGTACTTC.

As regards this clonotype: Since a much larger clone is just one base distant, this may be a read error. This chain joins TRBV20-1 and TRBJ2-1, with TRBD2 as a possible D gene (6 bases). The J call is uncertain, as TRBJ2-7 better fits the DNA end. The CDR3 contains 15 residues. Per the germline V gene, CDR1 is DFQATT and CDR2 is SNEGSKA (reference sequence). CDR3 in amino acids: CSASRRGIRNNEQYF. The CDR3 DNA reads TGCAGTGCTAGTCGCCGGGGGATCCGTAACAATGAGCAGTACTTC.

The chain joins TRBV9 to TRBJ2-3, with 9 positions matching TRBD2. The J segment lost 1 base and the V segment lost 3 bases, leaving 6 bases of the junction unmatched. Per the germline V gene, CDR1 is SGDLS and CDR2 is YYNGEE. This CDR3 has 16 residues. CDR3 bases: TGTGCCAGCAGCGCTAGCGGGACCCTCCGCACAGATACGCAGTATTTT. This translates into CASSASGTLRTDTQYF.

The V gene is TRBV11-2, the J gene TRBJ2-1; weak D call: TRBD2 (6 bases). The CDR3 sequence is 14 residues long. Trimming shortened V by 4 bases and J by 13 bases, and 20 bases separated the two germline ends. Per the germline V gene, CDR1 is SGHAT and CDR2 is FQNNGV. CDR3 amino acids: CASSSDPGAANQFF. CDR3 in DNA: TGTGCCAGCAGCTCCGATCCGGGAGCAGCGAACCAGTTCTTC.

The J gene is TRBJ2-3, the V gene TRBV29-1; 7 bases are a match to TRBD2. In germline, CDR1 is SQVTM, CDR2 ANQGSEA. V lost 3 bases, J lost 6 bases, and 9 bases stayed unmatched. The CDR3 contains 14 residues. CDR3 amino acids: CSVEGQAGSDTQYF. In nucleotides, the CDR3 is TGCAGCGTTGAGGGTCAAGCGGGAAGCGATACGCAGTATTTT.

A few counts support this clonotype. The CDR3 loop is CASSRGGASGSETQYF. CDR3 sequence (DNA): TGTGCCAGCAGTCGAGGCGGAGCTAGCGGGAGTGAGACCCAGTACTTC. This rearrangement joins TRBV27 to TRBJ2-5; TRBD2 aligns across 10 bases. Unmatched junction bases numbered 11, after V lost 5 bases and J lost 5 bases. The CDR3 totals 16 residues. Germline lookup yields CDR1 MNHEY and CDR2 SMNVEV (reference sequence).

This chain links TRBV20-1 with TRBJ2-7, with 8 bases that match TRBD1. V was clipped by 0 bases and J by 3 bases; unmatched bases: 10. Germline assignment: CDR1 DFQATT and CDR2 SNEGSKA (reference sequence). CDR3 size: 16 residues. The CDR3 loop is CSARDPAGTGDYEQYF. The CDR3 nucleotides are TGCAGTGCTAGAGATCCTGCCGGGACAGGAGACTACGAGCAGTACTTC.

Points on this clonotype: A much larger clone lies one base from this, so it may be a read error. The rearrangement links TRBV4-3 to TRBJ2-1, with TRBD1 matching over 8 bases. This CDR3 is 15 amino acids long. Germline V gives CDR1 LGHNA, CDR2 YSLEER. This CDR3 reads CASSQSGTGPNGQFF. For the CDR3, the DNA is TGCGCCAGCAGCCAGTCCGGGACAGGCCCCAATGGGCAGTTCTTC.

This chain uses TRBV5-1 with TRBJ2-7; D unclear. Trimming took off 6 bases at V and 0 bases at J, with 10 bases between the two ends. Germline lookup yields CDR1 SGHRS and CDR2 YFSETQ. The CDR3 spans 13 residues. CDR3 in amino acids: CASTVTDSYEQYF. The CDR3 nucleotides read TGCGCCAGCACCGTGACGGACTCCTACGAGCAGTACTTC.

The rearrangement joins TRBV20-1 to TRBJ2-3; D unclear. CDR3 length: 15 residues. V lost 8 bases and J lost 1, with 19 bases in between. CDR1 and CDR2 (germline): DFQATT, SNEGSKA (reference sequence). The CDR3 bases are TGCAGTATCCTCGCCCGCGATCCAGGCACAGATACGCAGTATTTT. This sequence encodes CSILARDPGTDTQYF.